The subject of this entry is one T cell receptor beta chain. It lacks a known antigen. Qualities for individual bases were not recorded, and no much larger clone is one base off. These data are taken from a study of OX40 agonist ivuxolimab in advanced cancers. Notes on the research overall: Ivuxolimab, which targeted the costimulatory receptor OX40 (CD134), was an agonistic, fully human IgG2 monoclonal antibody. In the dose-escalation cohort, around four fifths of patients were male, and the mean age was around 60 years with a range of roughly 20 to 85. Intravenous ivuxolimab was administered to patients every 2 weeks at six dose levels: 0.01, 0.1, 0.3, 1.5, 3 and 10 mg/kg. Peripheral TCRbeta sequencing was intended to test whether TCR sequence diversity was altered and clonal T-cell expansion was caused by ivuxolimab. Among the approximately 54 dose-escalation patients, approximately 20 had hepatocellular carcinoma, approximately 15 melanoma, 9 renal cell carcinoma and 9 head and neck cancer. Prior anti-PD-1, anti-PD-L1 or anti-CTLA-4 therapy was permitted, and approximately 42% of dose-escalation patients had received checkpoint inhibitors. The paper describes the monotherapy dose-escalation part (N = 52 patients) of the phase I trial of ivuxolimab. Partial responses occurred in three dose-escalation patients: two with cutaneous melanoma and one with hepatocellular carcinoma. Findings and caveats that apply to the study as a whole: Low levels of normalized T-cell clonal expansion were also seen in some patients who did not respond. In partial responders in the 0.1-3.0 mg/kg groups, normalized peripheral clonal expansion was found to be among the lowest, especially among CD8+ T cells. The antigen specificity of the clonally expanded peripheral T cells was not determined. After ivuxolimab, more expanded clones were found on average in CD8+ T cells than in CD4+ T cells. Clonal expansion of both CD4+ and CD8+ blood T cells was observed from baseline to week 6 at doses 0.1 to 3.0 mg/kg.

Genomic DNA was isolated from the sorted cells so that the TCRbeta CDR3 region could be sequenced. The immunoSEQ Assay was used to sequence the TCRbeta CDR3 regions. TCRdb took this table from immuneACCESS and kept in-frame rearrangements with V and J called. Such tables lack part of the clones; where checked against another copy, unresolved V genes explain under half of the gap, and the rest is unexplained. The sample profile shows approximately 35,000 clones; around 80% of them were found once. Of the sample, roughly 23% is held by the ten largest clones. Patients with autoimmune disease history or receiving systemic immunosuppression were excluded from the trial. Peripheral blood for TCR sequencing was collected from all dose cohorts at baseline, on cycle 4 day 1, and on cycle 7 day 1. Samples were obtained from an open-label, multicenter, first-in-human phase I dose-escalation trial of ivuxolimab. Adults with locally advanced or metastatic melanoma, renal cell, hepatocellular, or head and neck squamous cell carcinoma were enrolled in the trial. Before TCR sequencing, CD4+ and CD8+ T cells were separately sorted from peripheral blood.

The germline V gene encodes CDR1 SEHNR and CDR2 FQNEAQ (reference sequence). Measured from the cysteine to the phenylalanine, the CDR3 is 15 residues long. Only CDR3 DNA remains: 45 bases, in frame from the first base. From V the trimming removes 3 bases and from J it removes 5 bases, while the gene matches leave 7 bases of the junction unaccounted for. The V gene is TRBV7-9 and the J gene is TRBJ2-5; 9 junctional bases match TRBD1. This TCR derives from an adult with an advanced solid tumor such as melanoma, head and neck, liver or kidney cancer. The sequences come from CD4+ or CD8+ T cells sorted from blood, collected in a trial of the OX40 agonist ivuxolimab. In nucleotides, the sequence is TGTGCCAGCAGCTTTACAGGGGGCGGCGAGGAGACCCAGTACTTC. It is translated as CASSFTGGGEETQYF.